This paragraph covers one T cell receptor (beta chain) sequence. Its target is unknown. Data came from immunoSEQ multiplex PCR; TCRdb stores just in-frame clones and leaves some out. The sample shows fewer than 65,000 clones, 82% of them seen only once. The data belong to a study of OX40 agonist ivuxolimab in advanced cancers. Study-level background: Three dose-escalation patients had partial responses: one with hepatocellular carcinoma and two with cutaneous melanoma. Study findings and constraints: At 0.1 to 3.0 mg/kg, CD4+ and CD8+ blood T cells expanded clonally by week 6. Averaged across samples, CD8+ T cells carried more expanded clones than CD4+ did.

The length of the CDR3 is 14 residues. V lost 1 base and J lost 2, with 8 bases in between. Germline V gives CDR1 KGHSH, CDR2 LQKENI. This clonotype originated in an adult with an advanced solid tumor such as melanoma, head and neck, liver or kidney cancer. The rearrangement uses TRBV18 and TRBJ1-2; D unresolved. Specimen: CD4+ or CD8+ T cells sorted from blood, collected in a trial of the OX40 agonist ivuxolimab. The chain's CDR3 is CASSPRAGNYGYTF. The CDR3 nucleotides are TGTGCCAGCTCACCACGGGCAGGCAACTATGGCTACACCTTC.